The 15 T cell receptor beta chains listed next were all sequenced from one sample in a study of blood T cells in healthy people across ages. A sample-barcoded 5' primer and a J-beta primer mix were used in a second PCR of about 6 to 12 cycles. TCRdb passed the 5' RACE reads through MiXCR, listing each CDR3 protein once. Here the sample spans some 550,000 distinct CDR3 sequences, around 48% being singletons. Sequences were obtained from blood. The receptors shown here come from a man older than 75 in good health.

This clonotype was counted ten times or more. This chain uses TRBV6-5 with TRBJ2-5; no definite D call. The CDR3 sequence is 15 residues long. With 2 bases removed from V and 5 bases from J, the gap between germline ends came to 15 bases. CDR1 and CDR2 from the germline V gene are MNHEY and SVGAGI. CDR3 nucleotides: TGTGCCAGCAGTTACGCGAGAGGAAGTAGGGAGACCCAGTACTTC. Protein sequence: CASSYARGSRETQYF.

On this clonotype itself: A read error may explain this, as a much larger clone is one base away. This chain uses TRBV6-6 with TRBJ2-1, with TRBD1 matching 9 bases. The J call may not be correct, given that the DNA end is closer to TRBJ2-7. This CDR3 has 16 residues. Germline values: CDR1 MNHNY, CDR2 SVGAGI (reference sequence). As DNA, the CDR3 is TGTGCCACAACGGACAGGGGTCAGAGCTCCTACAATGAGCAGTACTTC. It encodes CATTDRGQSSYNEQYF.

CDR3 nucleotide sequence: TGCGCCAGCAGCTCCACTCAAGGACCGATGAACTATGGCTACACCTTC. Protein product: CASSSTQGPMNYGYTF. This sequence joins TRBV4-1 and TRBJ1-2, with D hard to call. The CDR3 length is 16 residues. V was pared by 5 bases and J by 2 bases, with 18 bases between. Germline-derived CDR1 and CDR2 are MGHRA and YSYEKL.

This clonotype was seen only a few times. The chain carries TRBV20-1 and TRBJ1-2; D remains unclear. Trimming stripped 2 bases from V and 8 bases from J, with 9 bases between. CDR3 length: 11 residues. Germline loops: CDR1 DFQATT, CDR2 SNEGSKA (reference sequence). CDR3 protein: CSARKGRGYTF. The CDR3 DNA follows: TGCAGTGCTAGAAAAGGGCGGGGCTACACCTTC.

For this clonotype: It may be a read error: a sequence one base away is much more abundant. The chain recombines TRBV6-6 with TRBJ1-2, with 9 bases that match TRBD1. The CDR3 loop spans 13 amino acids. Germline V gives CDR1 MNHNY, CDR2 SVGAGI (reference sequence). The CDR3 DNA follows: TGTACCAGCAGCGGGACAGGGACGATGGGCTACACCTTC. Translating gives CTSSGTGTMGYTF.

V is TRBV5-1 and J is TRBJ1-1; D may be TRBD1 (6 bases). The germline V and J ends were trimmed by 1 base and 8 bases, with 18 bases remaining between them. Looked up from germline, CDR1 is SGHRS and CDR2 is YFSETQ. This CDR3 has 15 amino acids. This CDR3 reads CASSLTTGRSGEAFF. CDR3 in DNA: TGCGCCAGCAGCTTGACGACAGGTCGGAGCGGCGAAGCTTTCTTT.

This clonotype occurred many times. The chain joins TRBV19 to TRBJ2-1; maybe TRBD2 (5 bases). V was cut by 3 bases and J by 14 bases, with 17 bases left in between. Looked up from germline, CDR1 is LNHDA and CDR2 is SQIVND (reference sequence). The CDR3 covers 13 residues. The CDR3: CASSITSSSLKFF. The CDR3 DNA sequence: TGTGCCAGTAGTATTACCTCTAGCTCGCTAAAGTTCTTC.

The chain employs TRBV6-5 and TRBJ1-1; D is possibly TRBD1 (6 bases). The CDR3 contains 14 residues. V lost 7 bases, J lost 1 base, and 13 bases lay in between. Germline CDR1 and CDR2: MNHEY and SVGAGI. CDR3 sequence (DNA): TGTGCCAGCAAGGTTCGGGGGGCGAACACTGAAGCTTTCTTT. Translation: CASKVRGANTEAFF.

This chain links TRBV12-3 or TRBV12-4 with TRBJ2-7; D is ambiguous. The CDR3 totals 17 residues. V lost 3 bases, J lost 0 bases, and 18 bases lay in between. The CDR3 here is CASSFFSLPDSSYEQYF. DNA of the CDR3: TGTGCCAGCAGTTTCTTCTCGCTTCCGGATAGCTCCTACGAGCAGTACTTC.

V and J are TRBV7-3 and TRBJ2-1; possibly TRBD1 for D (5 bases). CDR1 and CDR2 (germline): SGHTA, FQGTGA. The V end was cut by 5 bases, the J end by 6 bases, with 14 bases between. The CDR3 runs to 14 residues. DNA for the CDR3: TGTGCCAGCAGCCAGGCAGGGTCAGGCAATGAGCAGTTCTTC. Amino acids: CASSQAGSGNEQFF.

The chain joins TRBV4-3 to TRBJ1-1; D might be TRBD1 (5 bases). Germline V gene sequence: CDR1 LGHNA, CDR2 YSLEER. This CDR3 region has 14 residues. Between the trimmed V and J ends, which lost 3 bases and 4 bases, there was a span of 12 bases. The CDR3 is CASSHPGGGTEAFF. The CDR3 DNA follows: TGCGCCAGCAGCCACCCCGGGGGGGGCACTGAAGCTTTCTTT.

The chain employs TRBV28 and TRBJ1-1; D uncertain. CDR1 MDHEN and CDR2 SYDVKM come from the germline V gene. The CDR3 spans 11 residues. Trimming pared 3 bases from V and 5 bases from J, leaving 4 bases between. CDR3 sequence (DNA): TGTGCCAGCAGTTTTTGGACTGAAGCTTTCTTT. It is translated as CASSFWTEAFF.

V usage is TRBV7-8 and J usage is TRBJ1-1, with D perhaps TRBD1 (6 bases). Germline CDR1 and CDR2: SGHVS and FQNEAQ. The CDR3 has 13 residues. The ends were cut back, 5 bases at V and 3 bases at J, with 10 bases in the middle. The CDR3 DNA follows: TGTGCCAGCAGCCTCCCAGGGGACACTGAAGCTTTCTTT. This translates into CASSLPGDTEAFF.

This clonotype has just a few counts. This chain uses TRBV4-3 with TRBJ2-2, with D unclear. The CDR3 length is 13 residues. The V end was cut by 3 bases, the J end by 6 bases, with 8 bases between. In germline, CDR1 is LGHNA, CDR2 YSLEER. CDR3 sequence (DNA): TGCGCCAGCAGCCAGGTCCTTTCCGGGGAGCTGTTTTTT. It is translated as CASSQVLSGELFF.

A few counts support this clonotype. The V call is TRBV20-1, the J call TRBJ2-3; D is tentatively TRBD1 or TRBD2 (5 bases each). Germline V CDR1 and CDR2: DFQATT, SNEGSKA (reference sequence). The ends were cut back, 4 bases at V and 6 bases at J, with 23 bases in the middle. The CDR3 runs 16 residues. The CDR3 sequence: CSATIPIGTLHDTQYF. The CDR3 DNA sequence: TGCAGTGCTACTATCCCCATAGGGACCCTTCACGATACGCAGTATTTT.